This record covers a single T cell receptor beta chain. In assigning cohorts, the study relied on participant-reported clinical history. In Cohort 3, a recovered donor had either two negative PCRs, clearance, or symptom resolution. These data originate in a study of blood T cell repertoires in COVID-19. Sequencing was performed with immunoSEQ multiplex PCR; in TCRdb, only in-frame clones are kept and a portion is missing. This table has some 350,000 clones, approximately 92% appearing once. Sequenced input: PBMCs or T cells enriched from blood (not recorded which). The receptor's source is a man aged 18 to 35 who had recovered from COVID-19.

The CDR3 nucleotides are TGTGCCAGCAGCCCCGGACTAGCGGGAGTGGGCGAGCAGTTCTTC. Its protein product is CASSPGLAGVGEQFF. The J gene is TRBJ2-1, the V gene TRBV6-5, with 13 nucleotides matching TRBD2. J gave up 10 bases and V 6 bases, and 9 bases lay outside the gene matches. Germline V CDR1 and CDR2: MNHEY, SVGAGI. This CDR3 is 15 amino acids long.